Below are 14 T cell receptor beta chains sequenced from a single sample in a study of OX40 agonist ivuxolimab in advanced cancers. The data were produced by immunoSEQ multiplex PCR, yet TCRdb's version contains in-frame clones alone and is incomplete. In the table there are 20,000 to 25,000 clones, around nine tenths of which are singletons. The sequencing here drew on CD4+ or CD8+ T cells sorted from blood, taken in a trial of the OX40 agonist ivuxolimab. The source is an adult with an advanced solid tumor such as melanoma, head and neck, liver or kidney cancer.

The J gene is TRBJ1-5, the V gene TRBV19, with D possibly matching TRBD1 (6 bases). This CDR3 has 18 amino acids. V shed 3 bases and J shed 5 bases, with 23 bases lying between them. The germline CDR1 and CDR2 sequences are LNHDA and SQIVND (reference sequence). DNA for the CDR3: TGTGCCAGTAGTATTTCTCTCAGGACAGTTCCAGGGGATCAGCCCCAGCATTTT. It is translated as CASSISLRTVPGDQPQHF.

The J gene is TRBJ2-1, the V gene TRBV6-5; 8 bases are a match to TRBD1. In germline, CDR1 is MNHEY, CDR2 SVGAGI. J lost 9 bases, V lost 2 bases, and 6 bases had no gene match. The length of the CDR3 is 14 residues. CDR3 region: CASSYGQGAGEQFF. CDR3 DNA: TGTGCCAGCAGTTACGGGCAGGGGGCGGGTGAGCAGTTCTTC.

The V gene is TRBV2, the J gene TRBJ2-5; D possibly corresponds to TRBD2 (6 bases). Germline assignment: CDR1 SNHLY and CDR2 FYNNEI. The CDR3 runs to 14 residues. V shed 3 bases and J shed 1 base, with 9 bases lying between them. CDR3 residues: CASSEGGTQETQYF. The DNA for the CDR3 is TGTGCCAGCAGTGAGGGAGGCACCCAAGAGACCCAGTACTTC.

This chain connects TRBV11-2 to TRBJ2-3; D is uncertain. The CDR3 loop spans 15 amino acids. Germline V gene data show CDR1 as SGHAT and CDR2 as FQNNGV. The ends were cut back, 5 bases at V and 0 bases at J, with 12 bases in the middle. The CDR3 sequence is CASSPPWASTDTQYF. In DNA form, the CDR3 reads TGTGCCAGCAGCCCTCCGTGGGCTAGCACAGATACGCAGTATTTT.

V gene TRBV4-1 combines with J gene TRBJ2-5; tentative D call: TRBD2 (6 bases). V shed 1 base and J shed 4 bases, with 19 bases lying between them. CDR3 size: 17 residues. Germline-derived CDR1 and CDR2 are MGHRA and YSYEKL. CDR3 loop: CASSQAPRTIRGETQYF. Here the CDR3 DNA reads TGCGCCAGCAGCCAAGCCCCCCGGACTATCCGGGGAGAGACCCAGTACTTC.

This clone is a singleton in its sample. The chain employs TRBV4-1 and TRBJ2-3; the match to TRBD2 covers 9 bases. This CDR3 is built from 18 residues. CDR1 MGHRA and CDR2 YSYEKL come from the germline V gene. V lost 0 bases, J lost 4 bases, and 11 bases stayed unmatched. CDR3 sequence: CASSQERLAGKGADTQYF. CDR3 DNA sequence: TGCGCCAGCAGCCAAGAACGTCTAGCGGGGAAGGGTGCAGATACGCAGTATTTT.

The CDR3 region is CASTGGLDGANVLTF. CDR3 coding DNA: TGTGCCAGCACCGGGGGGCTGGACGGGGCCAACGTCCTGACTTTC. This rearrangement joins TRBV6-1 to TRBJ2-6, with D perhaps matching TRBD2 (7 bases). V lost 7 bases and J 4 bases, leaving 14 bases between the germline ends. Germline V gene data show CDR1 as MNHNS and CDR2 as SASEGT. CDR3 length: 15 amino acids.

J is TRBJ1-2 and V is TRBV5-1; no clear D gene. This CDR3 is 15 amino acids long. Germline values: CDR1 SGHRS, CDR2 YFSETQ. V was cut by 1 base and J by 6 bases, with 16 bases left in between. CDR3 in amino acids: CASSLSDPQGNGYTF. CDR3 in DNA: TGCGCCAGCAGCTTGAGTGACCCCCAAGGAAATGGCTACACCTTC.

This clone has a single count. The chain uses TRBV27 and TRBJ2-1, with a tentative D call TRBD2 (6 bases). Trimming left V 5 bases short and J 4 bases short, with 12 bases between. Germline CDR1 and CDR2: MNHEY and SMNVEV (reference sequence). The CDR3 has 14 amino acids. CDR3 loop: CASSPAGTYNEQFF. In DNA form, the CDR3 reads TGTGCCAGCAGTCCAGCGGGCACATACAATGAGCAGTTCTTC.

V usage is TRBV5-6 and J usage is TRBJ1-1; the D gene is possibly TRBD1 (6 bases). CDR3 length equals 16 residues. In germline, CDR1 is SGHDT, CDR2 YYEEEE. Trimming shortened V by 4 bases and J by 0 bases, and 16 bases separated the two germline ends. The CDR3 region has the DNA TGTGCCAGCAGCCCCATGTTACAGGGAATGAACACTGAAGCTTTCTTT. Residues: CASSPMLQGMNTEAFF. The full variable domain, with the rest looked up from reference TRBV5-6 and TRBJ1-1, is DAGVTQSPTHLIKTRGQQVTLRCSPKSGHDTVSWYQQALGQGPQFIFQYYEEEERQRGNFPDRFSGHQFPNYSSELNVNALLLGDSALYLCASSPMLQGMNTEAFFGQGTRLTVV.

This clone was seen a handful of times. This CDR3 reads CASSYPGRANEQFF. In nucleotides, the CDR3 is TGTGCCAGCAGCTACCCCGGACGGGCCAATGAGCAGTTCTTC. The gene calls are TRBV7-6 and TRBJ2-1; D uncertain. The length of the CDR3 is 14 residues. The germline V gene encodes CDR1 SGHVS and CDR2 FNYEAQ. The V gene lost 4 bases and the J gene lost 6 bases, with 13 bases spanning the gap.

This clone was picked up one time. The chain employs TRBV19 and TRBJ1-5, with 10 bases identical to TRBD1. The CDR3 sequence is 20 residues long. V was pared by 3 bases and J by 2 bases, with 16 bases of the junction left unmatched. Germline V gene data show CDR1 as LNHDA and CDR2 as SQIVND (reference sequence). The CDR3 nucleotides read TGTGCCAGTAGTATGTCCCTCGGGACAGGGGAGTTTGGTGGCAATCAGCCCCAGCATTTT. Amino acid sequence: CASSMSLGTGEFGGNQPQHF.

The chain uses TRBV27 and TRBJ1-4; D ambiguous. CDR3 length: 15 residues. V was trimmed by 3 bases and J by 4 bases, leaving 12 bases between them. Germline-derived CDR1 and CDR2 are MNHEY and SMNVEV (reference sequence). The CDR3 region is CASSFLTEHNEKLFF. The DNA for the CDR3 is TGTGCCAGCAGTTTTTTGACGGAACATAATGAAAAACTGTTTTTT.

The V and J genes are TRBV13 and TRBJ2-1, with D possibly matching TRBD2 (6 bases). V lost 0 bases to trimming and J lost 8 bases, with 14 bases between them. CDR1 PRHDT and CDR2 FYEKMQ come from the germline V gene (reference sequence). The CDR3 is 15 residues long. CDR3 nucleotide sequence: TGTGCCAGCAGCTTAGGGGATGGGGGGATCGATGAGCAGTTCTTC. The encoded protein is CASSLGDGGIDEQFF.